This T cell receptor beta chain was sequenced during a study of CD8 T cells in ankylosing spondylitis. This clonotype came up a few times. Its antigen is undetermined. The CDR3 has 14 residues. The germline V gene encodes CDR1 MDHEN and CDR2 SYDVKM. Trimming cost V 7 bases and J 4 bases, with 16 bases left between them. MiXCR, run by TCRdb on the 5' RACE reads, gives a single entry per CDR3 protein. Among some 250,000 distinct CDR3 sequences listed, roughly a quarter were seen once. Study-level results: Matched ankylosing spondylitis synovial fluid reportedly showed significant enrichment of disease-linked clones.

The chain is built from TRBV28 and TRBJ2-5, with D maybe TRBD1 (7 bases). The sequence was collected from a male donor with ankylosing spondylitis or in good health (not recorded which). Sequences were obtained from blood, either unsorted or a sorted T cell fraction (not recorded which). CDR3 coding DNA: TGTGCCAGCACATCGGCAGGGGGAGGAGAGACCCAGTACTTC. Amino acid sequence: CASTSAGGGETQYF. Drawing the rest from reference TRBV28 and TRBJ2-5, the complete variable domain is DVKVTQSSRYLVKRTGEKVFLECVQDMDHENMFWYRQDPGLGLRLIYFSYDVKMKEKGDIPEGYSVSREKKERFSLILESASTNQTSMYLCASTSAGGGETQYFGPGTRLLVL.